This T cell receptor (beta chain) comes out of a study of persistence of HIV-infected CD4 T cells. As for the study in general: Donors were ART-treated; their CMV- and Gag-responding CD4+ T cells were isolated. Study-wide points: TCRbeta richness was lower in CMV- and Gag-responding cells than in anti-CD3/anti-CD28-responding cells. Within sorted populations, more oligoclonal TCRs accompanied more oligoclonal proviruses.

The CDR3 totals 12 residues. Germline V gene data show CDR1 as MDHEN and CDR2 as SYDVKM. V lost 6 bases, J lost 4 bases, and 9 bases lay in between. To note about this clone: The antigen is not known. The same CDR3 also results from other DNA sequences found in this sample.

Overlapping HIV-1 Gag 15-mer peptides at 0.85 to 1 ug per peptide per mL were used. Memory cells lacking CD40L and CD69 with high CD45RO were sorted. Plasma HIV-1 RNA stayed below 50 copies/mL for at least 4 years. The libraries were made with immunoSEQ version 4 in survey mode. The method was immunoSEQ multiplex PCR; TCRdb's version includes in-frame clones alone and lacks a portion of them. This sample has just under 65,000 clones; 65% to 80% occur once, and the top ten carry roughly 1.7%. V usage is TRBV28 and J usage is TRBJ1-2; no definite D call. The material sequenced was CD4+ T cells sorted from PBMCs after approximately 18-hour stimulation, taken from a patient who received antiretroviral therapy. The receptor was isolated from an adult man with HIV who was CMV-seropositive. The CDR3 is CASRRTGYGYTF. In nucleotides, the CDR3 is TGTGCCAGCAGGAGGACGGGCTATGGCTACACCTTC.